This T cell receptor (beta chain) was captured by sequencing in a study of cytomegalovirus exposure and HLA in healthy donors (dated by TCRdb to about 2017). Study-level background: According to an earlier analysis of several hundred of the donors, 150 million to 200 million T cells yielded some 120 million unique TCR beta sequences and about 300 Gb of sequence data. An early release that covered approximately 600 HLA-typed donors contained about 300 gigabases of sequencing data and 65 million to 100 million unique TCR sequences. Among the roughly 430 genotyped donors, around 81% belonged to the genetic ancestry cluster associated with self-reported Caucasian donors. The study aimed to test whether cataloging public T cell receptors could reveal signatures of past pathogen exposure. The study profiled the T cell repertoires of under 700 subjects by immunosequencing and related them to cytomegalovirus serostatus. Along with the approximately 600-subject first cohort, a separate validation cohort of over 90 different subjects was used. High-throughput TCR immunosequencing, statistical association of individual TCRs with disease status, and machine learning were combined to predict cytomegalovirus infection status. In a later analysis, previously published TCR beta repertoires from roughly 710 donors were re-analyzed and high-resolution HLA genotyping was added so that TCR occurrence patterns could be studied. The later analysis used no new phenotypic data to find candidate immune exposures, relying instead on TCR beta sequences and their occurrence across donors. An earlier analysis of approximately 580 of the donors used high-throughput TCR beta sequencing to judge whether each TCR beta V gene segment behaved as functional or pseudogenic. Donor age, sex, ethnicity and CMV serostatus were compiled alongside the repertoire data. A later genetic analysis took genome-wide SNP genotypes for about three fifths of the roughly 700 donors and used that subset as a discovery cohort. All discovery cohort repertoires had been generated using a single sequencing platform. HLA typing included class I and class II loci at four-digit resolution. Typing coverage varied by locus: roughly 620-630 donors for A, B, C, DRB1 and DQB1; 500 to 550 for DQA1; around 570 for DPA1; 400 to 480 for DPB1. Several DR-DQ haplotypes were handled as single units for association and clustering because linkage in the cohort was strong. Among roughly 400 genotyped donors of the cohort, an average of about 240,000 unique TCR beta nucleotide sequences were sequenced per donor, around 20% of them non-productive.

Notes on this clone: Its antigen specificity is not known. Base qualities are missing; no much larger clone stands one base away.

The CDR3 starts with the cysteine, ends with the phenylalanine, and has 13 residues. Only the CDR3 region is kept as DNA, spanning 39 bases read in frame from base 1. The germline V gene provides CDR1 SQVTM and CDR2 ANQGSEA. A distance of 10 bases separates the germline ends of V and J, which lose 4 bases and 1 base respectively. The cohort was made up of under 800 healthy bone marrow donors. Cohort members were all nominally healthy when sampled, although unrecorded immune exposures were likely present. The donor tested CMV seronegative, placing the donor among the 350 or so seronegative members of the cohort. A peripheral blood sample was provided by each donor, and peripheral blood mononuclear cells were used for TCR beta sequencing. Genomic DNA extraction from the blood cell samples was performed with the Qiagen DNeasy Blood Extraction Kit. Libraries came from the immunoSEQ multiplex PCR assay. The multiplex PCR relied on a mix of 60 forward primers for TCR Vbeta segments and 13 reverse primers for TCR Jbeta segments. A multiplex PCR assay on genomic DNA amplified the CDR3 region of rearranged TCR beta genes. Amplified TCR beta libraries were sequenced as 87-base-pair reads on the Illumina HiSeq System. The paper's data handling went like this. A later analysis counted about 80 million unique TCR beta chains across the 666 repertoires, and roughly 11 million of these chains were shared by at least two donors. To remove PCR and sequencing errors, raw reads were error-corrected and collapsed into unique sequences using a nearest-neighbor algorithm that merged closely related sequences. CDR3 sequences were aligned to IMGT reference sequences to assign V, D and J gene segments. Each retained sequence needed at least a six-nucleotide match to both a V gene segment and a J gene segment. Rearrangements were called productive when the CDR3 lacked stop codons and stayed in frame with V and J; all others were non-productive. CDR3 was defined according to IMGT convention as the region running from the second conserved V-encoded cysteine to the conserved J-encoded phenylalanine. The earlier analysis of about 570 of the donors excluded any sequence lacking an unambiguous match to a single V gene segment. In an earlier analysis of 500 to 750 of the donors, V segments were called functional above 56.7% productive rearrangements and were called segregating when the between-donor standard deviation exceeded 5%. A statistical classification framework was built for diagnosing cytomegalovirus status from the catalog of TCR beta chain sequences. A later analysis assigned V and J genes by comparing TCR nucleotide sequences with IMGT/GENE-DB human TR gene sequences. A later analysis assigned CDR3 sequences and most-parsimonious VDJ recombination scenarios with the TCRdist pipeline. In a later analysis, each TCR beta chain was defined by its CDR3 amino acid sequence together with its V-gene family, and reads lacking a unique V-gene family were excluded. In a later analysis, 500 to 650 highly shared, low-generation-probability nucleotide sequences were removed to address suspected cross-contamination and a sequencing artifact. A later analysis calculated a clonal expansion index for each public chain from normalized within-repertoire ranks of inferred template counts. A later analysis computed generation probabilities with a VDJ recombination model fitted to out-of-frame rearrangements, and checked the results against IGoR. In a later analysis, TCR-TCR, TCR-HLA and TCR-CMV co-occurrence was scored with hypergeometric tests, and a repertoire-size bias correction was applied to TCR pairs. In a later analysis, false discovery rates were estimated by permuting HLA or CMV assignments 20 times. In a later analysis, co-occurring TCRs were grouped with DBSCAN, and TCRdist sequence similarity was added when clustering was performed within HLA-allele-positive subsets. For co-occurrence clustering, repertoires with fewer than 30,000 or more than 120,000 public chains were excluded, along with roughly 5 repertoires with anomalous nucleotide sharing. TCRdb retrieved this table from immuneACCESS and kept in-frame rearrangements only. Not all clones are present; in checked studies, unresolved V genes account for under half, and no reason is known for the remainder. Clonal size and the V and J genes are those of that table, whereas D and trimming came from the DNA. The sample data list roughly 120,000 clones, and about 16% of these were observed just once. The ten top clones hold 1.9% of the sample.

General findings and caveats noted by the study authors: Assigning TCR associations to individual alleles was difficult when HLA alleles, especially DR and DQ, strongly co-occurred. A later analysis found that HLA-associated TCR beta chains were more clonally expanded and had lower generation probabilities than equally common non-associated chains. Most CMV-associated TCR beta chains appeared to be HLA-restricted in a later analysis, and the HLA associations seemed to be driven largely by CMV exposure. In a later genetic analysis, a missense DCLRE1C variant was associated with V-gene and J-gene trimming of TCR beta chains, and the association was replicated in an independent cohort. The cohort was sequenced for TCR beta chains only, and without alpha or paired-chain data the features that could be detected were limited. The study gave a list of 150 to 200 TCR beta chains associated with cytomegalovirus. According to a later analysis, parvovirus B19, influenza, CMV and Epstein-Barr virus appeared linked to several top co-occurrence clusters. HLA typing was unavailable for some donors at each locus, so association tests used only the typed subset. Broadly in line with IMGT annotations, most TCR beta V segments showed up in productive rearrangements about 87% or about 30% of the time in an earlier analysis of roughly 590 of the donors. A few of the identified cytomegalovirus-associated TCR beta chains were confirmed in vitro to be specific for cytomegalovirus antigens. A group of highly shared sequence variants was considered likely to be a technical artifact of the sequencing pipeline. The authors suggested that the approach could potentially be extended to other disease states and immunological phenotypes. Most TCR sequences were seen in very few donors, while some public TCRs were found in many individuals. Some IMGT-functional V segments, including TRBV6-2 and TRBV6-3, could not be distinguished by the 87-base-pair reads and were therefore excluded. According to a later genetic analysis, donors in an Asian-associated ancestry cluster had fewer N-insertions in productive TCRs than the approximately 650-donor mean. In a later analysis, more than 15,000 TCR beta sequences were associated with specific HLA alleles at a false discovery rate of 0.05. A further reported finding was that TCR beta sequences accurately predicted the HLA-A and HLA-B alleles for most subjects in the first cohort. In a later analysis, the rate of TCR association differed among HLA loci, with DRB1 alleles having the most associated TCRs and HLA-C alleles having the fewest. Correlated functional status among segregating V segments might reflect linkage disequilibrium, but an unknown experimental factor could not be ruled out. Cytomegalovirus status was reported to be diagnosed by the classifier with high specificity and sensitivity in both the original and validation cohorts. Roughly 17 rarely observed V segments, including chromosome 9 orphons, were excluded from the earlier analysis of a few hundred of the donors because counts were too low. For the cohort, immune exposure information was limited to CMV serostatus. Roughly uniform sequencing depth across donors was assumed in presence/absence analyses, although this assumption may not hold.

The sequenced sample consisted of PBMCs. Recombination linked TRBV29-1 to TRBJ1-1; D gene: possibly TRBD1, on 6 matching bases. The TCR was taken from a woman under 30 in good health and CMV-seronegative. The CDR3: CSVVGTQNTEAFF. The bases read TGCAGCGTTGTGGGGACACAGAACACTGAAGCTTTCTTT. Here the CDR3 is joined to the reference TRBV29-1 and TRBJ1-1 genes, and the full variable domain is: SAVISQKPSRDICQRGTSLTIQCQVDSQVTMMFWYRQQPGQSLTLIATANQGSEATYESGFVIDKFPISRPNLTFSTLTVSNMSPEDSSIYLCSVVGTQNTEAFFGQGTRLTVV.